The clone carrying this T cell receptor (beta chain) was counted a single time. Its antigen is still unknown. The sample belongs to a study of cytomegalovirus exposure and HLA in healthy donors. Across the study: Researchers previously reported finding 90 million to 130 million unique TCR beta sequences from some 180 million T cells.

Study conclusions and caveats: It was assumed in the presence/absence analyses that sequencing depth was roughly uniform across donors.

CDR1 and CDR2 from the germline V gene are LNHDA and SQIVND (reference sequence). The CDR3 totals 15 residues. With 60 Vbeta and 13 Jbeta primers, the PCR was carried out. Sequencing used immunoSEQ multiplex PCR; TCRdb keeps in-frame clones, though not all of them. The table shows 70,000 to 90,000 clones, with more than 60% occurring only once. Donors likely had unrecorded immune exposures despite being nominally healthy when sampled. Sequencing was done on a sample of PBMCs. The chain couples TRBV19 to TRBJ1-5, with TRBD1 identical over 7 bases. The clonotype originates from a man aged 40-49 years in good health and CMV-seronegative. CDR3: CASAGGAYSNQPQHF. The CDR3 DNA reads TGTGCATCGGCAGGGGGAGCGTATAGCAATCAGCCCCAGCATTTT.